This T cell receptor (beta chain) stems from a study of breast tumors, draining lymph nodes, adjacent tissues. Study-level results: Findings are consistent with lymph node origin and intratumoral expansion of most tumor T cells. That most tumor T cells come from lymph nodes remained unproven.

Note on this clonotype: No antigen is known for it.

V was clipped by 5 bases and J by 7 bases; unmatched bases: 5. Germline V gene sequence: CDR1 DFQATT, CDR2 SNEGSKA (reference sequence). The CDR3 is 12 amino acids. Axillary draining lymph nodes of breast cancer patients supplied the node samples. TCRdb redid the calling of the multiplex PCR reads with MiXCR, one entry per CDR3 protein. The sample holds some 140,000 distinct CDR3 sequences, about a fifth seen once. Sequencing was carried out using axillary lymph node tissue. This TCR came from a female donor with breast cancer. Some clones in this sample may be carry-over from other donors' samples. This chain uses TRBV20-1 with TRBJ2-7; 10 nucleotides align to TRBD1. The CDR3 loop is CSARQGAGEQYF. CDR3 DNA sequence: TGCAGTGCTCGACAGGGGGCTGGTGAGCAGTACTTC.